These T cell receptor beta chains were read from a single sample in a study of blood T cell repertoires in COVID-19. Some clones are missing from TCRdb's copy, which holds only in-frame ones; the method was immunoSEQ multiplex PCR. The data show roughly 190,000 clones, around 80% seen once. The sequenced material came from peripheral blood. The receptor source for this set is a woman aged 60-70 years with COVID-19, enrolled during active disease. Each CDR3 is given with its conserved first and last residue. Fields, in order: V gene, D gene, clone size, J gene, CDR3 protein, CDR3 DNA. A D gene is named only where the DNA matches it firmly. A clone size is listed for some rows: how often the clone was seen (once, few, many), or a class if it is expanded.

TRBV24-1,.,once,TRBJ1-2,CATLGPLYGYTF,TGTGCCACTCTGGGCCCGCTTTATGGCTACACCTTC
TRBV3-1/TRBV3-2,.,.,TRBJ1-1,CASSQLNRAEAFF,TGTGCCAGCAGCCAATTAAACAGGGCGGAAGCTTTCTTT
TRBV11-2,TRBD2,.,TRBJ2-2,CASSLETSGTKTGELFF,TGTGCCAGCAGCTTAGAGACTAGCGGCACTAAAACCGGGGAGCTGTTTTTT
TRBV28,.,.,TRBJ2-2,CASLQGNTGELFF,TGTGCCAGCTTACAGGGAAACACCGGGGAGCTGTTTTTT
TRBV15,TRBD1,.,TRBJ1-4,CATSPTGTGKVYLFF,TGTGCCACCAGCCCTACCGGGACAGGCAAGGTTTATCTGTTTTTT
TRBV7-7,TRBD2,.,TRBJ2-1,CASSASGRANNEQFF,TGTGCTAGCAGCGCAAGCGGGAGGGCCAATAATGAGCAGTTCTTC
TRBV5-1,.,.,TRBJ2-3,CASSLRQVGTDTQYF,TGCGCCAGCAGCCTCCGACAGGTTGGCACAGATACGCAGTATTTT
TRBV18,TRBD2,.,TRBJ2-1,CASSPPGGGYNEQFF,TGTGCCAGCTCACCACCGGGGGGGGGCTACAATGAGCAGTTCTTC
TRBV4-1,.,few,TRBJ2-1,CASSQDLQGWEQFF,TGCGCCAGCAGCCAAGATCTCCAGGGATGGGAGCAGTTCTTC
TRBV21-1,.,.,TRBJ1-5,CASSQKGKGESYSNQPQHF,TGTGCCAGCAGCCAAAAGGGGAAGGGGGAGTCCTATAGCAATCAGCCCCAGCATTTT
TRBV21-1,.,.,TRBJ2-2,CASSLTSGRGDTGELFF,TGTGCCAGCAGCTTGACTAGCGGGAGAGGGGACACCGGGGAGCTGTTTTTT
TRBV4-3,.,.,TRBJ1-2,CASSQAANYGYTF,TGCGCCAGCAGCCAAGCCGCTAACTATGGCTACACCTTC
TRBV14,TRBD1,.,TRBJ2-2,CASSLRDSRTGELFF,TGTGCCAGCAGCCTCCGGGACAGCCGCACCGGGGAGCTGTTTTTT
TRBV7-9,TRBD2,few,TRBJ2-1,CASSPPGTSGRDEQFF,TGTGCCAGCAGCCCCCCCGGGACTAGCGGGAGGGATGAGCAGTTCTTC
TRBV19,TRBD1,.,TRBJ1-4,CASSLQGQGGEKLFF,TGTGCCAGTAGTCTCCAGGGACAGGGAGGTGAAAAACTGTTTTTT
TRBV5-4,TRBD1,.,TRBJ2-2,CASSLRTGTGELFF,TGTGCCAGCAGCTTACGGACAGGCACCGGGGAGCTGTTTTTT
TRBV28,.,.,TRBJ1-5,CASWGQRYQPQHF,TGTGCCAGCTGGGGCCAGCGCTATCAGCCCCAGCATTTT
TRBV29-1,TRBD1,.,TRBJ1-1,CSVEGDRGRAEAFF,TGCAGCGTTGAGGGTGACAGGGGGAGGGCTGAAGCTTTCTTT
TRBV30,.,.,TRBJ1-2,CAWSAGNYGYTF,TGTGCCTGGAGTGCAGGAAACTATGGCTACACCTTC
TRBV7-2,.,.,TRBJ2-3,CASSSSGGTDTQYF,TGTGCCAGCAGCTCTTCAGGGGGCACAGATACGCAGTATTTT
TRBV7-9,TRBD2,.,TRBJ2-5,CASSLQTSGPSKTQYF,TGTGCCAGCAGCTTACAGACTAGCGGGCCGTCTAAGACCCAGTACTTC
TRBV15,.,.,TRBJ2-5,CATSLTGYGTQYF,TGTGCCACCAGCCTTACAGGGTATGGGACCCAGTACTTC
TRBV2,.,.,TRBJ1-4,CAGREDFSNEKLFF,TGTGCCGGGAGAGAGGACTTCTCTAATGAAAAACTGTTTTTT
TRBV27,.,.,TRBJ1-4,CASSFARTAANEKLFF,TGTGCCAGCAGTTTTGCCCGTACCGCGGCAAATGAAAAACTGTTTTTT
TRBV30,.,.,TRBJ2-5,CAWSVGQETQYF,TGTGCCTGGAGTGTCGGGCAAGAGACCCAGTACTTC
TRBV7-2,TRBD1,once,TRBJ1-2,CASSLVHPIGQGRYGYTF,TGTGCCAGCAGCTTAGTACACCCCATAGGACAGGGACGGTATGGCTACACCTTC
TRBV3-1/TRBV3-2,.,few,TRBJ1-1,CASSQSGAANTEAFF,TGTGCCAGCAGCCAATCAGGGGCGGCGAACACTGAAGCTTTCTTT
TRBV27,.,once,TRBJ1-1,CASSLTGYIPHEAFF,TGTGCCAGCAGCCTCACAGGGTACATTCCGCACGAAGCTTTCTTT
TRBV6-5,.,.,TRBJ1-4,CATAKTNEKLFF,TGTGCCACCGCTAAGACTAATGAAAAACTGTTTTTT
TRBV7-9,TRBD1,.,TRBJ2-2,CASSTFAGTGLTGELFF,TGTGCCAGCAGCACCTTCGCCGGGACAGGGCTCACCGGGGAGCTGTTTTTT
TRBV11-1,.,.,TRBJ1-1,CASSLNRVNTEAFF,TGTGCCAGCAGCTTAAACAGGGTGAACACTGAAGCTTTCTTT
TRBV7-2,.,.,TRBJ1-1,CASRLDPRDTEAFF,TGTGCCAGCAGGTTGGATCCGAGGGACACTGAAGCTTTCTTT
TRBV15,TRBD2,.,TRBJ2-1,CATSRDPRLATSRNEQFF,TGTGCCACCAGCAGAGACCCTCGACTAGCTACAAGTCGCAATGAGCAGTTCTTC
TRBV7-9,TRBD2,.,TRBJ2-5,CASSLATSGTLVGETQYF,TGTGCCAGCAGCTTAGCGACTAGCGGGACGCTCGTTGGGGAGACCCAGTACTTC
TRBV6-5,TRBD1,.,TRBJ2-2,CASIRTGSTGELFF,TGTGCCAGCATACGGACAGGGAGCACCGGGGAGCTGTTTTTT
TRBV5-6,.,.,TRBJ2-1,CASSPTGRPNEQFF,TGTGCCAGCAGCCCCACAGGTAGGCCCAATGAGCAGTTCTTC
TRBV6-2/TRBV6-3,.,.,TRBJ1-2,CASSDDTLINYGYTF,TGTGCCAGCAGTGACGACACTCTGATTAACTATGGCTACACCTTC
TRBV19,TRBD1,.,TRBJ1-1,CASSRQHTRGMNTEAFF,TGTGCCAGTAGTCGTCAACATACCAGGGGGATGAACACTGAAGCTTTCTTT
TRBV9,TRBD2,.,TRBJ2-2,CASSTGTSGATGELFF,TGTGCCAGCAGCACCGGGACTAGCGGGGCAACCGGGGAGCTGTTTTTT
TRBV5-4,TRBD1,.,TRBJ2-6,CASSLKTGFGANVLTF,TGTGCCAGCAGCCTCAAGACAGGGTTCGGGGCCAACGTCCTGACTTTC
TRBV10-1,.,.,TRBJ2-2,CASSDLGSAGELFF,TGCGCCAGCAGTGATCTAGGTAGCGCCGGGGAGCTGTTTTTT
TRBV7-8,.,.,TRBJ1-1,CASSLTGSPGDTEAFF,TGTGCCAGCAGCCTTACCGGGTCTCCCGGGGACACTGAAGCTTTCTTT
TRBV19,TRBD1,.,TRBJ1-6,CASTLGTGPDSPLHF,TGTGCCAGTACCCTAGGGACAGGGCCTGATTCACCCCTCCACTTT
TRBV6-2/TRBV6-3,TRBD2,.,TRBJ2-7,CASSYQLAGGRYEQYF,TGTGCCAGCAGTTACCAACTAGCGGGAGGCCGCTACGAGCAGTACTTC
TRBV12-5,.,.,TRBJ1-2,CASAPNSSATGYGYTF,TGTGCTAGTGCCCCTAATTCGTCCGCGACGGGCTATGGCTACACCTTC
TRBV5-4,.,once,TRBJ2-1,CASSLVGRNEQFF,TGTGCCAGCAGCTTGGTAGGGAGGAATGAGCAGTTCTTC
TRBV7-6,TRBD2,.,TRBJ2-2,CASSLRASGSNTGELFF,TGTGCCAGCAGCTTAAGGGCTAGCGGGAGTAACACCGGGGAGCTGTTTTTT
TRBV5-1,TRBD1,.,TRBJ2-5,CASSTGQGQETQYF,TGCGCCAGCAGCACGGGACAGGGCCAAGAGACCCAGTACTTC
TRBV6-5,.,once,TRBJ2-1,CASSYSGQGGYNEQFF,TGTGCCAGCAGTTACTCGGGGCAGGGAGGCTACAATGAGCAGTTCTTC
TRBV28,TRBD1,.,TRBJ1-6,CASSEWTGEDSPLHF,TGTGCCAGCAGCGAATGGACAGGGGAAGATTCACCCCTCCACTTT
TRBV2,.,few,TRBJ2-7,CASSNDYRERYF,TGTGCCAGCAGTAACGACTACAGGGAGAGGTACTTC
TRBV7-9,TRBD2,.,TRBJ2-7,CASSAGLAAYEQYF,TGTGCCAGCAGCGCCGGACTAGCGGCCTACGAGCAGTACTTC